These T cell receptor beta chains were read from a single sample in a study of CD8+ T cells in alopecia areata. TCRdb's table, derived via immunoSEQ multiplex PCR, lists solely in-frame clones and lacks some. Of 270,000 or so clones listed, nearly 60% were seen once; the top ten hold more than 1.5%. The sequencing used CD4+ T cells sorted from blood, collected at week 24, from a patient treated with tofacitinib. The origin of the receptors is a human donor with alopecia areata. Both conserved end residues are part of each CDR3. The order of the fields is CDR3 length, V gene, J gene, D gene, clone size, CDR3 DNA, CDR3 protein. The D gene is left open where the match is weak. Clone size, where shown, is once, few, many, or a class for clones that have expanded.

14,TRBV6-6,TRBJ2-1,-,once,TGTGCCAGCAGTTACTCGCAGCGGGGACACGAGCAGTTCTTC,CASSYSQRGHEQFF
16,TRBV4-3,TRBJ2-1,TRBD2,-,TGCGCCAGCAGACGGGGACTAGCGGGGGTTAACAATGAGCAGTTCTTC,CASRRGLAGVNNEQFF
13,TRBV4-1,TRBJ2-7,-,few,TGCGCCAGCAGCCAAGACCCGTGGGGGTCGCAGTACTTC,CASSQDPWGSQYF
13,TRBV7-2,TRBJ2-1,-,-,TGTGCCAGCAGCTTAACAGGTTGGAATGAGCAGTTCTTC,CASSLTGWNEQFF
15,TRBV4-1,TRBJ2-7,-,-,TGCGCCAGCAGCCAACCGGGACACCCTACCTACGAGCAGTACTTC,CASSQPGHPTYEQYF
13,TRBV6-5,TRBJ1-6,-,-,TGTGCCACTAGGGTTTCCTATAATTCACCCCTCCACTTT,CATRVSYNSPLHF
11,TRBV30,TRBJ2-7,-,once,TGTGCCTGGAGAAGGCAGAACGAGCAGTACTTC,CAWRRQNEQYF
15,TRBV25-1,TRBJ2-7,-,-,TGTGCCAGCAGTGAAGAAGGGGATCACTCCTACGAGCAGTACTTC,CASSEEGDHSYEQYF
15,TRBV29-1,TRBJ2-7,TRBD1,-,TGCAGCGGGAGCAAAGGGACAGGGGGATCCTACGAGCAGTACTTC,CSGSKGTGGSYEQYF
14,TRBV7-2,TRBJ1-4,-,few,TGTGCCAGCAGCCCCGGCAGGGAGTATGGGGAACTGTTTTTT,CASSPGREYGELFF
11,TRBV29-1,TRBJ1-1,TRBD1,few,TGCAGGGGACAGGGGAACACTGAAGCTTTCTTT,CRGQGNTEAFF
14,TRBV7-2,TRBJ2-3,-,-,TGTGCCAGCAGCTTACAGTGGGTCACAGATACGCAGTATTTT,CASSLQWVTDTQYF
16,TRBV5-4,TRBJ2-3,TRBD2,few,TGTGCCAGCAGCGCCAGACTAGCGGGGGCATCGGATACGCAGTATTTT,CASSARLAGASDTQYF
13,TRBV7-6,TRBJ2-2,-,-,TGTGCCAGCAGCTTAGGAGGATCCGGGGAGCTGTTTTTT,CASSLGGSGELFF
11,TRBV20-1,TRBJ1-1,-,few,TGCAGTGCTTCCGTTGGGCCTGAAGCTTTCTTT,CSASVGPEAFF
15,TRBV4-1,TRBJ2-7,TRBD1,few,TGCGCCAGCAGTCGGGAACCGGGACAGGGTCGCGAGCAGTACTTC,CASSREPGQGREQYF